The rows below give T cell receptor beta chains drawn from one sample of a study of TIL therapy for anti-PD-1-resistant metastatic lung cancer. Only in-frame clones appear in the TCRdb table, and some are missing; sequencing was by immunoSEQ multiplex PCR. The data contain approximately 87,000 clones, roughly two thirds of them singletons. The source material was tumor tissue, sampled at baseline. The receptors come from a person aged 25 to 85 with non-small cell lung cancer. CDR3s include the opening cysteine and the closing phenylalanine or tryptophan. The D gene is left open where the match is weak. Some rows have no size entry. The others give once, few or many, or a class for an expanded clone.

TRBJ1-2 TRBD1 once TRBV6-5 CASNPWTGEDYGYTF TGTGCCAGCAACCCCTGGACAGGGGAAGACTATGGCTACACCTTC
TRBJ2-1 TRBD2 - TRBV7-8 CASSLVASGIIGEQFF TGTGCCAGCAGCTTAGTGGCTAGCGGGATTATCGGTGAGCAGTTCTTC
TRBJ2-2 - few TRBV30 CAYGEFHTGELFF TGTGCCTACGGGGAGTTTCACACCGGGGAGCTGTTTTTT
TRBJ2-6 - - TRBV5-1 CASSDLRSSGANVLTF TGCGCCAGCAGCGATTTGAGGAGCTCTGGGGCCAACGTCCTGACTTTC
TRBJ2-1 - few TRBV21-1 CASRVYSAWEQFF TGTGCCAGCAGGGTCTATAGCGCTTGGGAGCAGTTCTTC
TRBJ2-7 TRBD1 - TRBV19 CASSRGTDAYEQYF TGTGCCAGTAGTAGGGGGACAGATGCCTACGAGCAGTACTTC
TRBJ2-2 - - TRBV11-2 CASSPGYTGELFF TGTGCCAGCAGCCCAGGGTACACCGGGGAGCTGTTTTTT
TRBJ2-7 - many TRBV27 CASSLSRGHSVYEQYF TGTGCCAGCAGTTTATCCCGGGGACATAGCGTGTACGAGCAGTACTTC
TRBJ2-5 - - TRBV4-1 CASSQGKGYGQETQYF TGCGCCAGCAGCCAAGGGAAGGGATATGGCCAAGAGACCCAGTACTTC
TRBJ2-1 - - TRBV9 CASSAQTGFHEQFF TGTGCCAGCAGCGCCCAGACCGGATTCCATGAGCAGTTCTTC
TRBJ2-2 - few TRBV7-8 CASSRDSIITGELFF TGTGCCAGCAGCCGTGACAGCATAATTACCGGGGAGCTGTTTTTT
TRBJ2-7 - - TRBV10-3 CAITNSVGVTKYF TGTGCCATCACCAATTCGGTGGGGGTCACGAAGTACTTC
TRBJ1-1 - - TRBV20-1 CSASIGEEAFF TGCAGTGCTAGTATTGGCGAAGAAGCTTTCTTT
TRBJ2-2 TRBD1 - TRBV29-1 CSVRQGAGGELFF TGCAGCGTCCGACAGGGGGCTGGCGGGGAGCTGTTTTTT
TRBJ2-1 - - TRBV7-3 CASSLKGWQAPYNEQFF TGTGCCAGCAGCTTAAAAGGGTGGCAAGCCCCCTACAATGAGCAGTTCTTC
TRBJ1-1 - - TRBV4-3 CASSQIGGTNTEAFF TGCGCCAGCAGCCAAATTGGAGGGACGAACACTGAAGCTTTCTTT
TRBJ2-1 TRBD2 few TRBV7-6 CASSLGLANEQFF TGTGCCAGCAGCTTAGGACTAGCCAATGAGCAGTTCTTC
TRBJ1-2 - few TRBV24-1 CATSDGITNYGYTF TGTGCCACCAGTGACGGGATTACTAACTATGGCTACACCTTC
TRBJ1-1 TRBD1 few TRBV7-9 CASTRGGGEGTEAFF TGTGCCAGCACCCGGGGAGGGGGCGAGGGCACTGAAGCTTTCTTT
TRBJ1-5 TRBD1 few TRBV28 CASRLSGGSSRFQPQHF TGTGCCAGCAGACTATCAGGGGGCAGTTCGCGGTTTCAGCCCCAGCATTTT
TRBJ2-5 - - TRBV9 CASSPRARGLQETQYF TGTGCCAGCAGCCCCCGCGCCCGGGGACTTCAAGAGACCCAGTACTTC
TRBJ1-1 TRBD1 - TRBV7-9 CASSLWTGPDTEAFF TGTGCCAGCAGCTTATGGACAGGGCCGGACACTGAAGCTTTCTTT
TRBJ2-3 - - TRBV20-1 CSAEGGDTQYF TGCAGTGCTGAGGGGGGAGATACGCAGTATTTT
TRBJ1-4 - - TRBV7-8 CASTEGVANEKLFF TGTGCCAGCACCGAGGGGGTGGCTAATGAAAAACTGTTTTTT
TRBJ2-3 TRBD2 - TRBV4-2 CASSQNSGGGTDTQYF TGTGCCAGCAGCCAGAATAGCGGGGGAGGCACAGATACGCAGTATTTT
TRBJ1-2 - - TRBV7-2 CASSSRWESGYTF TGTGCCAGCAGTTCACGGTGGGAAAGTGGCTACACCTTC
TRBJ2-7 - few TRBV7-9 CASSFPGAYEQYF TGTGCCAGCAGCTTCCCGGGAGCCTACGAGCAGTACTTC
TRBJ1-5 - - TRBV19 CASSIGGSNQPQHF TGTGCCAGTAGTATAGGGGGCAGCAATCAGCCCCAGCATTTT
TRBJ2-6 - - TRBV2 CAGRTRGGSGANVLTF TGTGCCGGTAGGACAAGAGGAGGCTCTGGGGCCAACGTCCTGACTTTC
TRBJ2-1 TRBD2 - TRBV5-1 CASSLTSGGARGEQFF TGCGCCAGCAGCTTGACTAGCGGGGGGGCCAGGGGTGAGCAGTTCTTC
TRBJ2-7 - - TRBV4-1 CASSPQTGYYERYF TGCGCCAGCAGCCCCCAGACGGGGTACTACGAGCGGTACTTC
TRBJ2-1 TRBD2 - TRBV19 CASSSPGLAKNNEQFF TGTGCCAGTAGTTCCCCCGGACTAGCGAAAAACAATGAGCAGTTCTTC
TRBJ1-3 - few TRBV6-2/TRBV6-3 CASSPGPWSSGNTIYF TGTGCCAGCAGTCCCGGACCTTGGAGCTCTGGAAACACCATATATTTT
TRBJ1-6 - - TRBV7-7 CASSLLLESSYNSPLHF TGTGCCAGCAGCTTACTTCTAGAGAGCTCCTATAATTCACCCCTCCACTTT
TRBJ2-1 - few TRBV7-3 CASSRGAGAYNEQFF TGTGCCAGCAGCCGGGGGGCAGGGGCCTACAATGAGCAGTTCTTC
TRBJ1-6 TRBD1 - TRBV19 CASSTSTGHNSPLHF TGTGCCAGTAGTACCTCGACAGGGCATAATTCACCCCTCCACTTT
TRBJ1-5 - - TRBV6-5 CASSFGHTQPQHF TGTGCCAGCAGTTTTGGACATACGCAGCCCCAGCATTTT
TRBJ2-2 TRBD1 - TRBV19 CASRGDRNTGELFF TGTGCCAGTAGGGGGGACAGGAACACCGGGGAGCTGTTTTTT
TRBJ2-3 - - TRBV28 CASGRFTDTQYF TGTGCCAGCGGCCGTTTCACAGATACGCAGTATTTT
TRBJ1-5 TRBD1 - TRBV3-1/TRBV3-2 CASSRDRVWNQPQHF TGTGCCAGCAGCCGGGACAGAGTGTGGAATCAGCCCCAGCATTTT